These 22 T cell receptor beta chains came from one sample sequenced in a study of blood T cell repertoires in COVID-19 (dated by TCRdb to 2020 to 2021). Libraries came from the immunoSEQ multiplex PCR assay. As stored in TCRdb, this immuneACCESS dataset retains in-frame rearrangements with V and J assigned. A fraction of the clones does not appear; measured against another copy, unresolved V genes explain less than half of the discrepancy, and the remainder lacks a known reason. The sample table contains roughly 160,000 clones; only one count was recorded for around four fifths of them. The ten largest clonotypes hold around 8% of the sample. The specimen was peripheral blood. All receptors come from a woman older than 75 with COVID-19, enrolled during active disease.

The gene calls are TRBV12-3 or TRBV12-4 and TRBJ1-4, with no clear D. CDR3 length: 13 residues. Trimming stripped 6 bases from V and 6 bases from J, with 11 bases between. CDR3 in amino acids: CASSFQVHEKLFF. CDR3 bases: TGTGCCAGCAGCTTTCAGGTCCATGAAAAACTGTTTTTT.

V and J are TRBV18 and TRBJ1-1, with D possibly matching TRBD1 (5 bases). CDR3 size: 18 residues. Per the germline V gene, CDR1 is KGHSH and CDR2 is LQKENI. Trimming pared 0 bases from V and 1 base from J, leaving 18 bases between. Here the CDR3 reads CASSPPGQGLTRNTEAFF. For the CDR3, the DNA is TGTGCCAGCTCACCACCGGGTCAGGGCCTCACTCGGAACACTGAAGCTTTCTTT.

J is TRBJ2-1 and V is TRBV6-5; D is unclear. The CDR3 contains 15 residues. The ends were cut back, 6 bases at V and 0 bases at J, with 12 bases in the middle. Germline lookup yields CDR1 MNHEY and CDR2 SVGAGI. The CDR3 loop is CASRGGPTSYNEQFF. The CDR3 DNA sequence: TGTGCCAGCAGAGGTGGGCCAACCTCCTACAATGAGCAGTTCTTC.

The chain carries TRBV27 and TRBJ2-6; weak D call: TRBD2 (5 bases). Per germline, CDR1 MNHEY and CDR2 SMNVEV (reference sequence). Trimming stripped 7 bases from V and 3 bases from J, with 10 bases between. The CDR3 is 14 residues long. CDR3 loop: CASTFGDGANVLTF. The CDR3, as DNA: TGTGCCAGCACCTTCGGGGATGGGGCCAACGTCCTGACTTTC.

This chain joins TRBV6-5 and TRBJ2-3; 10 positions agree with TRBD1. This CDR3 comprises 14 residues. From germline, CDR1 is MNHEY and CDR2 SVGAGI. V lost 6 bases to trimming and J lost 6 bases; unmatched junction nucleotides: 6. The CDR3: CASRPGQGRDTQYF. CDR3 bases: TGTGCCAGCAGGCCGGGACAGGGGAGGGATACGCAGTATTTT.

The chain joins TRBV9 to TRBJ2-7; D is possibly TRBD1 (6 bases). The CDR3 is 14 amino acids. Trimming pared 4 bases from V and 0 bases from J, leaving 11 bases between. Germline V gene sequence: CDR1 SGDLS, CDR2 YYNGEE. CDR3 DNA sequence: TGTGCCAGCAGCTTTGGACAGAGCTCCTACGAGCAGTACTTC. Translated: CASSFGQSSYEQYF.

V usage is TRBV6-2 or TRBV6-3 and J usage is TRBJ2-5, with a weak D call TRBD2 (6 bases). This CDR3 spans 17 amino acids. The V end lost 2 bases, the J end lost 7 bases, and 23 bases lay between the germline ends. Germline CDR1 MNHEY, CDR2 SVGEGT. CDR3 DNA sequence: TGTGCCAGCAGTTACGGGGCTGAGCGGGCGACGCGTCGGACCCAGTACTTC. Residues: CASSYGAERATRRTQYF.

This chain joins TRBV11-2 and TRBJ2-1; 7 positions match TRBD1. J was trimmed by 0 bases and V by 4 bases; bases with no gene match: 3. This CDR3 comprises 15 residues. In germline, CDR1 is SGHAT, CDR2 FQNNGV. The CDR3 coding sequence is TGTGCCAGCAGCTATAGACAGGGCTCCTACAATGAGCAGTTCTTC. Amino acid sequence: CASSYRQGSYNEQFF.

The chain employs TRBV19 and TRBJ2-2; 8 bases are shared with TRBD2. This CDR3 contains 17 residues. With V trimmed by 6 bases and J by 0 bases, 9 bases remained unmatched. Looked up from germline, CDR1 is LNHDA and CDR2 is SQIVND (reference sequence). The CDR3 region has the DNA TGTGCCAGTAGCTATAGCGGGACTAGACCGAACACCGGGGAGCTGTTTTTT. Protein: CASSYSGTRPNTGELFF.

The J gene is TRBJ1-2, the V gene TRBV19, with D unresolved. Germline V gene lookup returns CDR1 LNHDA and CDR2 SQIVND (reference sequence). V was trimmed by 6 bases and J by 7 bases, leaving 18 bases between them. This CDR3 contains 14 residues. The CDR3 spells CASSPDQVRVGYTF. The DNA of the CDR3 is TGTGCCAGTAGCCCAGACCAGGTGCGGGTTGGCTACACCTTC.

This sequence joins TRBV7-2 and TRBJ2-1, with D possibly TRBD1 on 5 matching bases. The germline gives CDR1 SGHTA, CDR2 FQGNSA. This CDR3 spans 14 amino acids. The V and J ends lost 2 bases and 9 bases respectively, with 14 bases between them. The CDR3 DNA sequence: TGTGCCAGCAGCTTAAGGCAGGGCGGTTTTGAGCAGTTCTTC. Amino acid sequence: CASSLRQGGFEQFF.

The chain couples TRBV10-1 to TRBJ1-4; the D gene is possibly TRBD1 (5 bases). This CDR3 comprises 15 residues. V was cut by 0 bases and J by 8 bases, with 13 bases left in between. CDR1 is WNHNN and CDR2 is SYGVQD in the germline V gene (reference sequence). The DNA of the CDR3 is TGCGCCAGCAGTGAGTCGACGGGGCGGGGAGAAAAACTGTTTTTT. Protein: CASSESTGRGEKLFF.

This clone appeared a few times. The chain combines TRBV20-1 with TRBJ2-3; tentatively, D is TRBD2 (5 bases). The V gene's germline CDR1 is DFQATT and CDR2 SNEGSKA (reference sequence). The CDR3 spans 10 residues. Deletions cut 6 bases from V and 8 bases from J, with 9 bases between. CDR3 sequence (DNA): TGCAGTGCGACTAACCTTACGCAGTATTTT. Translation: CSATNLTQYF.

The genes are TRBV7-9 and TRBJ2-7; D call uncertain. The germline V and J ends were trimmed by 5 bases and 4 bases, with 9 bases remaining between them. In germline, CDR1 is SEHNR, CDR2 FQNEAQ (reference sequence). The CDR3 length is 12 residues. As DNA, the CDR3 is TGTGCCAGCAGCCCAGGAACATACGAGCAGTACTTC. Translated, it gives CASSPGTYEQYF.

The chain joins TRBV25-1 to TRBJ2-2, with D possibly TRBD1 on 6 matching bases. V was shortened by 6 bases and J by 5 bases, with 19 bases between the two germline ends. The CDR3 runs to 16 residues. Germline lookup yields CDR1 MGHDK and CDR2 SYGVNS. CDR3 loop: CASSGQLVGGTGELFF. The DNA for the CDR3 is TGTGCCAGCAGCGGGCAGCTGGTAGGGGGAACCGGGGAGCTGTTTTTT.

The rearrangement joins TRBV6-1 to TRBJ1-5; D is perhaps TRBD1 (5 bases). Germline CDR1 reads MNHNS; CDR2 reads SASEGT. V was cut by 0 bases and J by 6 bases, with 9 bases left in between. The CDR3 is 14 amino acids. Here the CDR3 DNA reads TGTGCCAGCAGTGAAGCCGGGGGGGTTCAGCCCCAGCATTTT. Translating gives CASSEAGGVQPQHF.

The CDR3 nucleotides read TGTGCCAGCAGGTGGCGGGAGGGCCCCTTGTACCAAGAGACCCAGTACTTC. It specifies CASRWREGPLYQETQYF. The chain recombines TRBV2 with TRBJ2-5; 9 bases map to TRBD2. CDR1 is SNHLY, CDR2 FYNNEI, per germline. Germline trimming cut 6 bases from V and 0 bases from J; bases unmatched to any gene: 11. There are 17 residues in the CDR3.

The chain joins TRBV11-2 to TRBJ2-5, with 8 bases lining up with TRBD2. V trimming: 7 bases; J trimming: 3 bases; junction bases outside the gene matches: 7. Germline-derived CDR1 and CDR2 are SGHAT and FQNNGV. The CDR3 totals 14 residues. In nucleotides, the CDR3 is TGTGCCAGCACCCGACGGGGGGGGGAAGAGACCCAGTACTTC. This gives the protein CASTRRGGEETQYF.

The chain employs TRBV11-2 and TRBJ1-2, with D maybe TRBD1 (6 bases). This CDR3 has 14 amino acids. The germline CDR1 and CDR2 sequences are SGHAT and FQNNGV. With 1 base removed from V and 7 bases from J, the gap between germline ends came to 13 bases. CDR3 in DNA: TGTGCCAGCAGCTTAGGGCAGGGGCATGGTGGCTACACCTTC. Amino acid sequence: CASSLGQGHGGYTF. Full variable domain (missing parts from reference TRBV11-2 and TRBJ1-2): EAGVAQSPRYKIIEKRQSVAFWCNPISGHATLYWYQQILGQGPKLLIQFQNNGVVDDSQLPKDRFSAERLKGVDSTLKIQPAKLEDSAVYLCASSLGQGHGGYTFGSGTRLTVV.

This chain uses TRBV4-1 with TRBJ2-1; unclear D gene. Germline assignment: CDR1 MGHRA and CDR2 YSYEKL. The CDR3 extends over 14 amino acids. Trimming left V 3 bases short and J 6 bases short, with 12 bases between. CDR3 region: CASSQDQVLNEQFF. DNA of the CDR3: TGCGCCAGCAGCCAGGATCAGGTACTCAATGAGCAGTTCTTC.

The chain is built from TRBV5-1 and TRBJ2-5; 9 bases match TRBD2. J was trimmed by 2 bases and V by 0 bases; bases with no gene match: 2. The CDR3 is made up of 15 amino acids. CDR1 and CDR2 from the germline V gene are SGHRS and YFSETQ. CDR3 nucleotides: TGCGCCAGCAGCTTGGCGCTAGCGGGGCAAGAGACCCAGTACTTC. As protein: CASSLALAGQETQYF.

This clone was detected only once. The chain combines TRBV28 with TRBJ1-1; a weak D match, TRBD1 (5 bases). The CDR3 totals 12 residues. CDR1 and CDR2 from the germline V gene are MDHEN and SYDVKM. V was trimmed by 6 bases and J by 2 bases, leaving 7 bases between them. The CDR3 is CASRQGNTEAFF. Here the CDR3 DNA reads TGTGCCAGCAGGCAGGGAAACACTGAAGCTTTCTTT.